These 23 T cell receptor beta chains were all obtained from the same sample, sequenced in a study of esophageal squamous cell carcinoma under preoperative chemotherapy (dated by TCRdb to 2016 to 2019). The label giving this sample's time point can be read as: before preoperative PTX-NDP chemotherapy. Library method: PCR. Instrument used: HiSeq X Ten. TCRdb passed the public sequencing reads through fastp at Q25 and MiXCR, retaining productive beta sequences. Identical CDR3 proteins give one entry, which carries the most common genes and DNA. Counted in this sample were more than 10,000 distinct CDR3 sequences; approximately 51% of them appeared once. The ten largest clones represent 16% of the sample. This material was obtained from a patient given preoperative chemotherapy. All receptors come from a human donor with esophageal squamous cell carcinoma. The donor label of this sample is uncertain.

This clonotype was detected a few times. The genes are TRBV10-2 and TRBJ2-7, with D hard to call. V lost 6 bases and J lost 4, with 7 bases in between. The CDR3 is 11 residues long. Germline loops: CDR1 WSHSY, CDR2 SAAADI. In DNA form, the CDR3 reads TGCGCCAGCAGCCTCGGTTACGAGCAGTACTTC. Its translation is CASSLGYEQYF.

This clonotype was recorded at least ten times. This chain connects TRBV6-1 to TRBJ2-1, with 8 bases that match TRBD1. The better agreement between TRBJ2-7 and the DNA end casts doubt on the J call. Germline V gives CDR1 MNHNS, CDR2 SASEGT. This CDR3 comprises 16 residues. Here the CDR3 reads CATWGSSGQASREQYF. Written as DNA, the CDR3 is TGTGCCACCTGGGGATCGTCGGGACAGGCTTCTCGGGAGCAGTACTTC.

In its sample, this clonotype is medium-sized. The chain is built from TRBV7-2 and TRBJ2-1; D call uncertain. The closer fit of TRBJ2-7 to the DNA end suggests the J call may be wrong. The CDR3 consists of 14 residues. Germline CDR1 and CDR2: SGHTA and FQGNSA. CDR3: CASSLGYNSYEQYF. CDR3 nucleotide sequence: TGTGCCAGCAGCTTAGGATACAACAGCTACGAGCAGTACTTC.

This clonotype was detected many times. The genes are TRBV7-2 and TRBJ2-1, with 9 bases fitting TRBD2. V shed 5 bases and J 3 bases; nucleotides not matched to a gene: 8. Germline V gene data show CDR1 as SGHTA and CDR2 as FQGNSA. The CDR3 consists of 16 residues. In DNA form, the CDR3 reads TGTGCCAGCAGCCGCGGGGGGGGGAGGGTCTACAATGAGCAGTTCTTC. This sequence encodes CASSRGGGRVYNEQFF.

This clonotype was observed at least ten times. The chain carries TRBV6-1 and TRBJ2-3; 8 positions agree with TRBD1. Trimming cost V 6 bases and J 3 bases; bases outside gene matches: 8. Germline V gene data show CDR1 as MNHNS and CDR2 as SASEGT. This CDR3 comprises 15 residues. In DNA form, the CDR3 reads TGTGCCAGCAGACGAACGGACAGGGTTACAGATACGCAGTATTTT. This sequence encodes CASRRTDRVTDTQYF.

This clonotype was counted a single time. The J gene is TRBJ2-1, the V gene TRBV5-1; no clear D gene. Near its end, the DNA agrees better with TRBJ2-7, so the J call may be wrong. From germline, CDR1 is SGHRS and CDR2 YFSETQ. The CDR3 runs 11 residues. In nucleotides, the CDR3 is TGCGCCAGCAGCTTATCCAATGAGCAGTACTTC. Protein sequence: CASSLSNEQYF.

In the case of this clonotype: One end of the junction varies from germline; a read error may be responsible. The rearrangement joins TRBV10-3 to TRBJ2-4; D may match TRBD1 or TRBD2 (5 bases each). In germline, CDR1 is ENHRY, CDR2 SYGVKD. The CDR3 runs 13 residues. The CDR3 DNA is TGTGCCTCGAGGGTGAGGGCGAAGGACATGCAGTACTTT. Its translation is CASRVRAKDMQYF.

This chain joins TRBV12-3 or TRBV12-4 and TRBJ2-1; no clear D gene. Trimming cost V 5 bases and J 15 bases, with 17 bases left between them. The CDR3 runs 12 residues. The DNA of the CDR3 is TGTGCCAGCAGTCAAACGGGTGATTGGCTGTTCTTC. It encodes CASSQTGDWLFF.

The CDR3 spells CASSDPGGIAKNIQYF. The CDR3 DNA is TGTGCCAGCAGTGACCCCGGCGGGATAGCCAAAAACATTCAGTACTTC. This sequence joins TRBV6-1 and TRBJ2-4; possibly TRBD2 for D (6 bases). The CDR3 consists of 16 residues. The germline gives CDR1 MNHNS, CDR2 SASEGT. Trimming removed 3 bases at V and 0 bases at J, with 12 bases between.

This clonotype came up a few times. The rearrangement uses TRBV7-2 and TRBJ2-1, with D possibly TRBD1 on 6 matching bases. The germline V and J ends were trimmed by 5 bases and 5 bases, with 10 bases remaining between them. The CDR3 is 13 amino acids. Germline CDR1 is SGHTA and CDR2 is FQGNSA. DNA for the CDR3: TGTGCCAGCAGCCACTACAGGGACAATGAGCAGTTCTTC. Translated, it gives CASSHYRDNEQFF.

The rearrangement links TRBV6-1 to TRBJ2-3, with D maybe TRBD2 (7 bases). V lost 10 bases and J 12 bases, leaving 23 bases between the germline ends. This CDR3 has 13 amino acids. CDR1 and CDR2 (germline): MNHNS, SASEGT. As DNA, the CDR3 is TGTGCCACCGAAGGGGGGGCCGAAAACACTCAGTATTTT. Translation gives CATEGGAENTQYF.

Concerning this clonotype itself: It is likely a read error, because the conserved phenylalanine at the end of the CDR3 is missing. No DNA is shown, since the ends of the CDR3 on it are uncertain; the CDR3 is the one TCRdb lists. The chain employs TRBV10-2 and TRBJ2-5; TRBD2, as called in the table, went unchecked against the DNA. The CDR3 has 16 residues if both end residues are counted. In germline, CDR1 is WSHSY, CDR2 SAAADI. This chain's CDR3 is CASKKGTTRLRETRYS.

This clonotype is judged large. The chain's CDR3 is CASTVYGGENEQFF. CDR3 DNA sequence: TGTGCCAGCACCGTATATGGGGGGGAAAATGAGCAGTTCTTC. The J gene is TRBJ2-1, the V gene TRBV6-1; TRBD2 matches 7 bases. CDR1 is MNHNS and CDR2 is SASEGT in the germline V gene. The CDR3 is made up of 14 amino acids. With V trimmed by 7 bases and J by 7 bases, 10 bases remained unmatched.

This clonotype was observed a handful of times. This chain uses TRBV6-1 with TRBJ2-1; maybe TRBD2 (5 bases). Judging by the DNA end, TRBJ2-7 fits better; the J call may be wrong. CDR3 length: 17 residues. CDR1 and CDR2 from the germline V gene are MNHNS and SASEGT. CDR3 nucleotides: TGTGCCAGCAGTGAACGGGGTGTAAGTTTTGGGTGGGACGAGCAGTACTTC. Translated: CASSERGVSFGWDEQYF.

The chain employs TRBV6-5 and TRBJ1-4; the D gene is possibly TRBD1 (5 bases). Germline CDR1 MNHEY, CDR2 SVGAGI. V shed 0 bases and J shed 7 bases, with 12 bases lying between them. The CDR3 spans 15 residues. CDR3 nucleotide sequence: TGTGCCAGCAGTTACTCGACCAGGGACGGTGAAAAACTGTTTTTT. It encodes CASSYSTRDGEKLFF.

V usage is TRBV6-1 and J usage is TRBJ2-5, with D unresolved. The germline V gene has CDR1 MNHNS and CDR2 SASEGT. V was clipped by 6 bases and J by 11 bases, with 28 bases between them. The CDR3 extends over 16 amino acids. This chain's CDR3 is CASRGFWGSDQDTQYF. CDR3 DNA sequence: TGTGCCAGCAGGGGATTTTGGGGAAGCGACCAAGATACGCAGTACTTC.

This sequence joins TRBV27 and TRBJ2-1; no clear D. The V end lost 5 bases, the J end lost 10 bases, and 15 bases lay between the germline ends. The CDR3 runs 13 residues. Looked up from germline, CDR1 is MNHEY and CDR2 is SMNVEV (reference sequence). The DNA for the CDR3 is TGTGCCAGCAGTCCATTGCCTCCTCGAGAGCAGTTCTTC. Translation gives CASSPLPPREQFF.

This rearrangement joins TRBV6-5 to TRBJ2-3; possible D gene TRBD2, 6 bases. This CDR3 has 14 residues. Trimming took 7 bases from V and 0 from J, leaving 11 bases between them. Germline V gene data show CDR1 as MNHEY and CDR2 as SVGAGI. The CDR3 DNA reads as TGTGCCAGCACTTGGGACTTAAGCACAGATACGCAGTATTTT. Translating gives CASTWDLSTDTQYF.

This clonotype is judged large. The chain recombines TRBV7-2 with TRBJ2-1; TRBD2 agrees at 10 bases. The tail of the sequence fits TRBJ2-7 better, so the J call may be wrong. The CDR3 is 15 amino acids. CDR1 and CDR2 from the germline V gene are SGHTA and FQGNSA. CDR3 nucleotide sequence: TGTGCCAGCAGCTTCTTCCTAGCGGGAGTAGGGGAGCAGTACTTC. This translates into CASSFFLAGVGEQYF.

There are a few counts of this clonotype. This sequence joins TRBV6-5 and TRBJ2-1; 9 bases map to TRBD2. This CDR3 comprises 14 residues. V was pared by 2 bases and J by 6 bases, with 2 bases of the junction left unmatched. Germline CDR1 and CDR2: MNHEY and SVGAGI. The CDR3 sequence: CASSYEREANEQFF. The CDR3 region has the DNA TGTGCCAGCAGTTACGAGCGGGAGGCCAATGAGCAGTTCTTC.

This clonotype was seen a handful of times. The V call is TRBV12-3 or TRBV12-4, the J call TRBJ2-7, with a weak D call TRBD2 (5 bases). This CDR3 is 16 amino acids long. Trimming took off 1 base at V and 2 bases at J, with 15 bases between the two ends. CDR3 DNA: TGTGCCAGCAGTTTAGAGTGGGGAGCAGGAACCTACGAGCAGTACTTC. Protein sequence: CASSLEWGAGTYEQYF.

This clonotype is large within its sample. The chain uses TRBV6-5 and TRBJ2-1, with 12 bases that match TRBD2. The J call could be wrong; TRBJ2-5 is a better fit for the DNA end. The CDR3 runs 15 residues. Germline CDR1 and CDR2: MNHEY and SVGAGI. The CDR3, as DNA: TGTGCCAGCACCCGACTAGCGGGAGATGTCGAGACCCAGTACTTC. Protein sequence: CASTRLAGDVETQYF.

The chain is built from TRBV6-1 and TRBJ2-5, with 10 positions matching TRBD1. Near its end, the DNA agrees better with TRBJ2-1, so the J call may be wrong. Germline CDR1 and CDR2: MNHNS and SASEGT. CDR3 length: 16 amino acids. CDR3 region: CASSRPGTGVINEQFF. CDR3 in DNA: TGTGCCAGCAGTAGACCCGGGACAGGGGTTATCAATGAGCAGTTCTTC.